The 21 T cell receptor beta chains below all came from one sample that was sequenced in a study of blood T cells in healthy people across ages. It was with a sample-barcoded 5' primer and a J-beta primer mix that a second PCR of about 6 to 12 cycles was run. TCRdb ran MiXCR on the 5' RACE reads and lists one entry per CDR3 protein. The table includes 850,000 to 1,000,000 distinct CDR3 sequences, about 53% detected once. The sample comprised blood. All receptors derive from a woman aged 55 to 70 in good health.

The genes are TRBV4-1 and TRBJ1-3, with D possibly matching TRBD1 (6 bases). The V end lost 7 bases, the J end lost 4 bases, and 14 bases lay between the germline ends. The CDR3 is made up of 14 amino acids. The germline gives CDR1 MGHRA, CDR2 YSYEKL. CDR3 DNA sequence: TGCGCCAGCAAGACAGGCGAACCAGGAAACACCATATATTTT. It translates to CASKTGEPGNTIYF.

V usage is TRBV3-1 and J usage is TRBJ1-5; D is uncertain. V was clipped by 4 bases and J by 7 bases, with 11 bases between them. The CDR3 contains 13 residues. Per germline, CDR1 LGHDT and CDR2 YNNKEL (reference sequence). The CDR3 DNA reads as TGTGCCAGCAGCCCTGATCTCCAGCAGCCCCAGCATTTT. Protein product: CASSPDLQQPQHF.

This clonotype was counted many times. The rearrangement joins TRBV2 to TRBJ2-6; D remains unclear. The germline V gene has CDR1 SNHLY and CDR2 FYNNEI. The V end was cut by 7 bases, the J end by 0 bases, with 19 bases between. CDR3 length: 18 residues. The CDR3 DNA reads TGTGCCAGCATACGGGCCCTCGTTAACTTCTCTGGGGCCAACGTCCTGACTTTC. As protein: CASIRALVNFSGANVLTF.

The genes are TRBV20-1 and TRBJ2-1; 10 nucleotides match TRBD1. The germline V gene has CDR1 DFQATT and CDR2 SNEGSKA (reference sequence). The ends lost 7 bases at V and 7 bases at J; junction bases unmatched: 4. The CDR3 has 12 residues. The CDR3 loop is CSGDRGVNEQFF. CDR3 in DNA: TGCAGTGGGGACAGGGGTGTGAATGAGCAGTTCTTC.

In its sample, this clonotype was seen a few times. The genes are TRBV12-3 or TRBV12-4 and TRBJ1-1; D not certain. V was trimmed by 2 bases and J by 0 bases, leaving 7 bases between them. The CDR3 sequence is 14 residues long. This chain's CDR3 is CASSLTALNTEAFF. The DNA for the CDR3 is TGTGCCAGCAGTTTAACAGCCCTGAACACTGAAGCTTTCTTT.

Only a few counts were recorded for this clonotype. The gene calls are TRBV7-9 and TRBJ1-2; D ambiguous. V was trimmed by 7 bases and J by 1 base, leaving 13 bases between them. In germline, CDR1 is SEHNR, CDR2 FQNEAQ (reference sequence). CDR3 length: 14 residues. CDR3 residues: CASTPEGDNYGYTF. The CDR3 nucleotides are TGTGCCAGCACCCCCGAGGGCGATAACTATGGCTACACCTTC.

This clonotype occurred a few times. The chain joins TRBV29-1 to TRBJ2-7; tentative D call: TRBD1 (7 bases). Germline CDR1 reads SQVTM; CDR2 reads ANQGSEA. The CDR3 is 16 residues long. The DNA of the CDR3 is TGCAGTGTCTTGGGCGGAATGAGCAGGGGGGAGCTCGAGCAGTACTTC. Encoded protein: CSVLGGMSRGELEQYF.

V is TRBV7-9 and J is TRBJ2-5; D may be TRBD2 (6 bases). The CDR3 totals 15 residues. Trimming pared 5 bases from V and 5 bases from J, leaving 18 bases between. Germline assignment: CDR1 SEHNR and CDR2 FQNEAQ (reference sequence). The CDR3 DNA reads as TGTGCCAGCAGCCCATCGGCCAGAAGCGGGGAGACCCAGTACTTC. Translation: CASSPSARSGETQYF. Looking up the rest from reference TRBV7-9 and TRBJ2-5 gives the full variable domain: DTGVSQNPRHKITKRGQNVTFRCDPISEHNRLYWYRQTLGQGPEFLTYFQNEAQLEKSRLLSDRFSAERPKGSFSTLEIQRTEQGDSAMYLCASSPSARSGETQYFGPGTRLLVL.

This clonotype appeared a single time. The junction departs from the called germline gene at one end, perhaps through a read error. The rearrangement joins TRBV2 to TRBJ1-2; 7 bases map to TRBD1. The CDR3 consists of 14 residues. In germline, CDR1 is SNHLY, CDR2 FYNNEI. Here the CDR3 DNA reads TGTGCCGGCAGTGAAGCAGGACAGGTCTATGGCTACACCTTC. Its protein is CAGSEAGQVYGYTF.

This clonotype was detected a few times. V gene TRBV14 combines with J gene TRBJ2-2; D is unresolved. CDR3 length: 15 amino acids. The V end was cut by 1 base, the J end by 3 bases, with 9 bases between. Germline values: CDR1 SGHDN, CDR2 FVKESK. CDR3 coding DNA: TGTGCCAGCAGCCAAGGGTCTTACTACACCGGGGAGCTGTTTTTT. Protein: CASSQGSYYTGELFF.

The chain joins TRBV6-2 or TRBV6-3 to TRBJ2-1; D is unresolved. The CDR3 has 15 residues. Trimming shortened V by 6 bases and J by 5 bases, and 17 bases separated the two germline ends. CDR1 is MNHEY and CDR2 is SVGEGT in the germline V gene. Written as DNA, the CDR3 is TGTGCCAGCAGCCAACCCCTAGTTTCCCACAATGAGCAGTTCTTC. This gives the protein CASSQPLVSHNEQFF.

CDR3 DNA sequence: TGTGCCAGCAGTTTTGTTCATGAGGCAACCTACGAGCAGTACTTC. It specifies CASSFVHEATYEQYF. This rearrangement joins TRBV12-3 or TRBV12-4 to TRBJ2-7, with D unresolved. V was shortened by 3 bases and J by 2 bases, with 14 bases between the two germline ends. The CDR3 contains 15 residues.

The rearrangement links TRBV7-8 to TRBJ2-7; D may be TRBD1 (6 bases). CDR1 is SGHVS, CDR2 FQNEAQ, per germline. The CDR3 totals 15 residues. V was cut by 4 bases and J by 3 bases, with 16 bases left in between. The CDR3 region is CASSYVGTQYYEQYF. CDR3 DNA: TGTGCCAGCAGCTACGTAGGGACACAATACTACGAGCAGTACTTC.

This chain links TRBV6-2 or TRBV6-3 with TRBJ2-1; TRBD2 agrees at 11 bases. Germline loops: CDR1 MNHEY, CDR2 SVGEGT. J was trimmed by 3 bases and V by 6 bases; bases with no gene match: 4. The length of the CDR3 is 15 residues. In nucleotides, the CDR3 is TGTGCCAGCAGCCGACTAGCGGGACTCTACAATGAGCAGTTCTTC. Translating it yields CASSRLAGLYNEQFF.

This clonotype was observed once. This sequence joins TRBV5-1 and TRBJ2-3; D not resolved. Germline V gene data show CDR1 as SGHRS and CDR2 as YFSETQ. The V end was cut by 8 bases, the J end by 0 bases, with 16 bases between. CDR3 length equals 15 residues. The CDR3, as DNA: TGCGCCAGTGCAGAGTCGGCACCTAGCACAGATACGCAGTATTTT. It codes for CASAESAPSTDTQYF.

The chain employs TRBV20-1 and TRBJ2-7, with D unclear. V gave up 5 bases and J gave up 4 bases, with 15 bases separating them. Germline loops: CDR1 DFQATT, CDR2 SNEGSKA (reference sequence). The CDR3 has 13 amino acids. The CDR3 sequence is CSASIVEGYEQYF. For the CDR3, the DNA is TGCAGTGCTTCCATAGTCGAAGGGTACGAGCAGTACTTC.

The chain carries TRBV6-2 or TRBV6-3 and TRBJ2-5, with D maybe TRBD1 (6 bases). The CDR3 runs 15 residues. CDR1 and CDR2 from the germline V gene are MNHEY and SVGEGT. Trimming took off 6 bases at V and 5 bases at J, with 19 bases between the two ends. The CDR3 sequence is CASSTGLSRWETQYF. The DNA of the CDR3 is TGTGCCAGCAGCACAGGGCTCTCACGGTGGGAGACCCAGTACTTC.

The CDR3 DNA reads TGTGCCAGCAGCCTGGGGCCGGGACAGGCTAATTCACCCCTCCACTTT. The encoded protein is CASSLGPGQANSPLHF. The rearrangement uses TRBV28 and TRBJ1-6; 8 nucleotides align to TRBD1. The germline V gene has CDR1 MDHEN and CDR2 SYDVKM. The CDR3 is 16 amino acids. V lost 6 bases to trimming and J lost 6 bases; unmatched junction nucleotides: 10.

The gene calls are TRBV27 and TRBJ2-3; weak D call: TRBD2 (6 bases). The CDR3 has 15 amino acids. Trimming pared 6 bases from V and 1 base from J, leaving 14 bases between. Germline V gene lookup returns CDR1 MNHEY and CDR2 SMNVEV (reference sequence). The CDR3 DNA is TGTGCCAGCAGGCTGGACTGGGGGGGCACAGATACGCAGTATTTT. Its protein is CASRLDWGGTDTQYF.

V usage is TRBV5-4 and J usage is TRBJ2-1; the D gene is possibly TRBD2 (6 bases). Germline V lookup: CDR1 SGHNT, CDR2 YYREEE (reference sequence). This CDR3 is built from 17 residues. Trimming removed 0 bases at V and 1 base at J, with 14 bases between. CDR3 nucleotide sequence: TGTGCCAGCAGCTTGGACCTCGGGAGCTTTTCCTACAATGAGCAGTTCTTC. Its protein is CASSLDLGSFSYNEQFF.

This clonotype has only a few counts. The chain uses TRBV6-1 and TRBJ1-2; no clear D gene. The length of the CDR3 is 14 residues. Germline V CDR1 and CDR2: MNHNS, SASEGT. Deletions cut 2 bases from V and 5 bases from J, with 12 bases between. Here the CDR3 reads CASSELPGSYGYTF. The CDR3 coding sequence is TGTGCCAGCAGTGAATTACCGGGATCGTATGGCTACACCTTC.